Shown below are 28 T cell receptor beta chains from a single sample sequenced in a study of shared clonotypes between healthy human individuals. CD8 cells regarded as naive lacked CD45RO, were positively chosen for CCR7, and omitted terminally differentiated effector memory CD45RA+ cells. Assay used: immunoSEQ multiplex PCR; TCRdb lists only in-frame clones, some missing. The table shows 630,000 or so clones, with 98% occurring only once. Input material: naive CD8+ T cells sorted from blood. Source of these receptors: a young man in good health.

This sequence joins TRBV7-9 and TRBJ2-7; 10 bases match TRBD1. Trimming at V came to 3 bases and at J to 7 bases, leaving 9 bases not matched to a gene. CDR1 and CDR2 (germline): SEHNR, FQNEAQ (reference sequence). The CDR3 extends over 15 amino acids. CDR3 residues: CASSFRQGALYEQYF. The CDR3 DNA sequence: TGTGCCAGCAGCTTCCGACAGGGGGCGCTTTATGAGCAGTACTTC.

The chain combines TRBV4-1 with TRBJ2-7; D remains unclear. Germline V CDR1 and CDR2: MGHRA, YSYEKL. The CDR3 contains 12 residues. Trimming removed 8 bases at V and 4 bases at J, with 12 bases between. The CDR3 protein is CASSDGGYEQYF. The CDR3 DNA follows: TGCGCCAGCTCGGACGGTGGGTACGAGCAGTACTTC.

The chain is built from TRBV4-1 and TRBJ2-7; 9 bases align to TRBD1. Germline V lookup: CDR1 MGHRA, CDR2 YSYEKL. The V segment lost 4 bases and the J segment 6 bases; nucleotides outside the gene matches: 13. The CDR3 runs to 16 residues. CDR3 in amino acids: CASSPSTGTGRGEQYF. DNA for the CDR3: TGCGCCAGCAGCCCTTCCACCGGGACAGGGAGGGGCGAGCAGTACTTC.

This rearrangement joins TRBV5-5 to TRBJ2-2; D unclear. The germline V gene has CDR1 SGHKS and CDR2 YYEKEE (reference sequence). The length of the CDR3 is 18 residues. Between the trimmed V and J ends, which lost 2 bases and 4 bases, there was a span of 21 bases. This CDR3 is CASSFPSAQLVVTGELFF. DNA of the CDR3: TGTGCCAGCAGCTTTCCCAGCGCTCAGCTCGTGGTCACCGGGGAGCTGTTTTTT.

The chain combines TRBV10-2 with TRBJ2-1; no reliable D call. The germline V gene has CDR1 WSHSY and CDR2 SAAADI. The ends were cut back, 1 base at V and 0 bases at J, with 7 bases in the middle. This CDR3 has 15 residues. Here the CDR3 reads CASSEFRSSYNEQFF. The DNA of the CDR3 is TGCGCCAGCAGTGAGTTTCGGAGCTCCTACAATGAGCAGTTCTTC.

The chain carries TRBV7-3 and TRBJ2-2; maybe TRBD2 (6 bases). V was shortened by 2 bases and J by 1 base, with 11 bases between the two germline ends. Per the germline V gene, CDR1 is SGHTA and CDR2 is FQGTGA. The CDR3 is 16 amino acids. CDR3 protein: CASSLPGLENTGELFF. DNA for the CDR3: TGTGCCAGCAGCTTACCGGGACTTGAGAACACCGGGGAGCTGTTTTTT.

The V and J genes are TRBV29-1 and TRBJ2-1; TRBD2 agrees at 10 bases. The CDR3 runs 15 residues. CDR1 and CDR2 from the germline V gene are SQVTM and ANQGSEA. V was pared by 1 base and J by 7 bases, with 7 bases of the junction left unmatched. CDR3 DNA sequence: TGCAGCGTTGAAGGGGGGACTAGCGTAGGGAATGAGCAGTTCTTC. Its translation: CSVEGGTSVGNEQFF.

V and J are TRBV4-1 and TRBJ2-2; D remains unclear. Germline values: CDR1 MGHRA, CDR2 YSYEKL. The ends were cut back, 0 bases at V and 1 base at J, with 9 bases in the middle. CDR3 length: 16 residues. CDR3 nucleotides: TGCGCCAGCAGCCAAGAATTTTCAGGGAACACCGGGGAGCTGTTTTTT. Translated, it gives CASSQEFSGNTGELFF.

V gene TRBV2 combines with J gene TRBJ2-7; unclear D gene. Trimming pared 1 base from V and 2 bases from J, leaving 15 bases between. The CDR3 totals 16 residues. In germline, CDR1 is SNHLY, CDR2 FYNNEI. CDR3 nucleotide sequence: TGTGCCAGCAGTGAAGACCTCGGCAGAGGCCCCTACGAGCAGTACTTC. Protein product: CASSEDLGRGPYEQYF.

The chain recombines TRBV7-6 with TRBJ2-2; D gene unclear. V was shortened by 2 bases and J by 1 base, with 8 bases between the two germline ends. The CDR3 sequence is 15 residues long. Per germline, CDR1 SGHVS and CDR2 FNYEAQ. For the CDR3, the DNA is TGTGCCAGCAGCTTACTCTGGGGGAACACCGGGGAGCTGTTTTTT. Amino acid sequence: CASSLLWGNTGELFF.

This clone has only one observation. V usage is TRBV2 and J usage is TRBJ2-5; possibly TRBD2 for D (5 bases). Between the trimmed V and J ends, which lost 3 bases and 1 base, there was a span of 15 bases. The CDR3 is 16 amino acids. Germline assignment: CDR1 SNHLY and CDR2 FYNNEI. The CDR3 bases are TGTGCCAGCAGTGATTATCGAGGGAACCCCCAAGAGACCCAGTACTTC. Its translation is CASSDYRGNPQETQYF.

J is TRBJ2-1 and V is TRBV5-6, with D perhaps given as TRBD1 or TRBD2 (5 bases each). Looked up from germline, CDR1 is SGHDT and CDR2 is YYEEEE. Trimming shortened V by 4 bases and J by 2 bases, and 13 bases separated the two germline ends. This CDR3 contains 15 residues. The CDR3 sequence is CASSHGGAPYNEQFF. The CDR3 coding sequence is TGTGCCAGCAGCCATGGGGGAGCACCCTACAATGAGCAGTTCTTC.

The rearrangement joins TRBV6-4 to TRBJ2-7; 7 nucleotides align to TRBD2. The CDR3 has 17 residues. Germline V gene data show CDR1 as MRHNA and CDR2 as SNTAGT. V gave up 0 bases and J gave up 2 bases; unmatched junction bases: 10. For the CDR3, the DNA is TGTGCCAGCAGTGACTCGGTGCGGCGGGAGACGGCCTACGAGCAGTACTTC. Its translation: CASSDSVRRETAYEQYF.

The chain employs TRBV27 and TRBJ2-1, with 11 bases that match TRBD1. CDR1 MNHEY and CDR2 SMNVEV come from the germline V gene (reference sequence). The CDR3 extends over 17 amino acids. V gave up 3 bases and J gave up 7 bases; unmatched junction bases: 11. CDR3 amino acids: CASSFQWADRGLNEQFF. CDR3 DNA: TGTGCCAGCAGTTTCCAATGGGCGGACAGGGGGCTTAATGAGCAGTTCTTC.

This chain uses TRBV14 with TRBJ2-1; TRBD2 agrees at 7 bases. V gave up 4 bases and J gave up 6 bases; unmatched junction bases: 12. The CDR3 is 16 amino acids. Germline V gene data show CDR1 as SGHDN and CDR2 as FVKESK. DNA of the CDR3: TGTGCCAGCAGCCTCGGACCGGGACTACTTTTCAATGAGCAGTTCTTC. Encoded protein: CASSLGPGLLFNEQFF.

The chain combines TRBV19 with TRBJ2-1, with 7 nucleotides matching TRBD1. Unmatched junction bases numbered 1, after V lost 8 bases and J lost 3 bases. Germline V gene sequence: CDR1 LNHDA, CDR2 SQIVND (reference sequence). This CDR3 is built from 12 residues. CDR3 DNA: TGTGCCAGTGGGGACAGCTACAATGAGCAGTTCTTC. As protein: CASGDSYNEQFF.

The chain couples TRBV7-7 to TRBJ2-5, with D perhaps assigned TRBD1 or TRBD2 (5 bases each). The CDR3 is 13 amino acids. V was cut by 4 bases and J by 3 bases, with 9 bases left in between. Germline loops: CDR1 SSHAT, CDR2 FNYEAQ (reference sequence). This CDR3 reads CASSSGRKETQYF. CDR3 in DNA: TGTGCCAGCAGCTCGGGACGGAAAGAGACCCAGTACTTC.

V is TRBV7-8 and J is TRBJ2-3, with D perhaps being TRBD1 or TRBD2 (5 bases each). Trimming removed 0 bases from V and 0 bases from J, with 16 bases in between. Germline V gives CDR1 SGHVS, CDR2 FQNEAQ. This CDR3 spans 18 amino acids. Here the CDR3 DNA reads TGTGCCAGCAGCTTAGCCCGGGGCACTTCGTCTAGCACAGATACGCAGTATTTT. Translation gives CASSLARGTSSSTDTQYF.

The genes are TRBV11-2 and TRBJ2-7; 10 nucleotides line up with TRBD1. The germline gives CDR1 SGHAT, CDR2 FQNNGV. The CDR3 length is 12 residues. V lost 11 bases to trimming and J lost 5 bases; unmatched junction nucleotides: 6. Here the CDR3 DNA reads TGTGCCGTCTCGGGACAGGGGCACGAGCAGTACTTC. This gives the protein CAVSGQGHEQYF.

The chain couples TRBV27 to TRBJ2-5, with 13 positions matching TRBD2. Per the germline V gene, CDR1 is MNHEY and CDR2 is SMNVEV (reference sequence). This CDR3 comprises 19 residues. The ends lost 5 bases at V and 5 bases at J; junction bases unmatched: 17. The CDR3 nucleotides read TGTGCCAGCAGTCCCACACGACTCATCGGACTAGCGGGAGAGGAGACCCAGTACTTC. Translated: CASSPTRLIGLAGEETQYF.

The chain uses TRBV7-9 and TRBJ2-1; weak D call: TRBD1 (6 bases). Germline lookup yields CDR1 SEHNR and CDR2 FQNEAQ (reference sequence). The V end lost 6 bases, the J end lost 7 bases, and 10 bases lay between the germline ends. The CDR3 loop spans 12 amino acids. The CDR3 sequence: CASRLQGNEQFF. In nucleotides, the CDR3 is TGTGCCAGCAGATTACAGGGAAATGAGCAGTTCTTC.

Points on this clone: The sample has other DNA sequences that encode this CDR3 too. This chain links TRBV19 with TRBJ2-7; D not certain. V was pared by 3 bases and J by 0 bases, with 12 bases between. Germline assignment: CDR1 LNHDA and CDR2 SQIVND (reference sequence). The CDR3 runs 15 residues. The CDR3 protein is CASSILPGSSYEQYF. DNA of the CDR3: TGTGCCAGTAGTATTCTGCCCGGCAGCTCCTACGAGCAGTACTTC.

The chain links TRBV29-1 to TRBJ2-1, with D tentatively TRBD2 (5 bases). Trimming cost V 7 bases and J 8 bases, with 24 bases left between them. Germline V lookup: CDR1 SQVTM, CDR2 ANQGSEA. CDR3 length: 15 amino acids. The CDR3 here is CSAGWEMSSTDEQFF. In DNA, the CDR3 is TGCAGCGCTGGGTGGGAGATGTCTTCTACTGATGAGCAGTTCTTC.

The V and J genes are TRBV29-1 and TRBJ2-1; D is unresolved. CDR3 length: 15 residues. Trimming pared 0 bases from V and 0 bases from J, leaving 9 bases between. Germline V CDR1 and CDR2: SQVTM, ANQGSEA. CDR3 nucleotide sequence: TGCAGCGTTGAAGACAAGGGAAGCTCCTACAATGAGCAGTTCTTC. This gives the protein CSVEDKGSSYNEQFF.

The chain combines TRBV29-1 with TRBJ2-7; TRBD1 aligns across 8 bases. Losses at the gene ends were 0 bases for V and 4 bases for J; bases not matched to a gene: 8. The CDR3 is made up of 15 amino acids. Germline V gene sequence: CDR1 SQVTM, CDR2 ANQGSEA. CDR3 DNA: TGCAGCGTTGAAGATCGGGGACAGGTTTTGTACGAGCAGTACTTC. The encoded protein is CSVEDRGQVLYEQYF.

V gene TRBV7-8 combines with J gene TRBJ2-1, with 11 bases that match TRBD2. CDR1 and CDR2 (germline): SGHVS, FQNEAQ. The CDR3 is 15 residues long. The junction had 6 bases not matched to a gene; V was cut back by 6 bases and J by 5 bases. The CDR3: CASRLSGRADNEQFF. For the CDR3, the DNA is TGTGCCAGCAGACTTAGCGGGAGGGCCGACAATGAGCAGTTCTTC.

The CDR3 sequence: CSVVTSGMTYEQYF. CDR3 nucleotides: TGCAGCGTTGTGACTAGCGGGATGACCTACGAGCAGTACTTC. The chain has TRBV29-1 and TRBJ2-7, with 11 nucleotides matching TRBD2. CDR3 length: 14 amino acids. Germline assignment: CDR1 SQVTM and CDR2 ANQGSEA. V lost 4 bases, J lost 2 bases, and 4 bases stayed unmatched.

The rearrangement links TRBV4-3 to TRBJ1-1; no clear D. This CDR3 region has 13 residues. CDR1 is LGHNA, CDR2 YSLEER, per germline. V was pared by 2 bases and J by 6 bases, with 10 bases between. In DNA form, the CDR3 reads TGCGCCAGCAGCCAAATTCGTGGGGCTGAAGCTTTCTTT. This translates into CASSQIRGAEAFF.